One T cell receptor (beta chain) is described in this entry. Libraries were prepared by immunoSEQ multiplex PCR; TCRdb keeps only in-frame clonotypes and omits some of them. The sample records under 150,000 clones, approximately 90% being singletons. This record belongs to a study of T cell responses to AZD1222 COVID-19 vaccine. The V gene's germline CDR1 is SGHRS and CDR2 YFSETQ. There are 16 residues in the CDR3. Losses at the gene ends were 2 bases for V and 3 bases for J; bases not matched to a gene: 7. This TCR was recovered from an adult in good health. This specimen consisted of peripheral blood, obtained on day 0 of AZD1222 vaccination. The genes are TRBV5-1 and TRBJ2-2, with 7 nucleotides matching TRBD2. The CDR3 spells CASSFGLGGYTGELFF. In DNA, the CDR3 is TGCGCCAGCAGCTTCGGACTAGGAGGGTACACCGGGGAGCTGTTTTTT.